The following is a TCR beta chain sequence with its context. Its antigen is undetermined. The sample comes from a study of a mutant IDH1 vaccine in newly diagnosed glioma. Study details: Of treated patients, 62.5% were men and roughly 38% women, averaging 40.4 years.

Overall study results and limits: Pseudoprogression appeared unlinked to shifts in leading peripheral T cell clonotypes.

CDR1 is SGHTA and CDR2 is FQGNSA in the germline V gene. The junction had 9 bases not matched to a gene; V was cut back by 8 bases and J by 4 bases. This CDR3 has 16 residues. The time point denotes: week 5, during vaccination. Vaccine doses each comprised 300 ug of mutant IDH1 20-mer peptide, with topical imiquimod. Each astrocytoma in the donors was new, WHO grade 3 or 4, IDH1-mutant and ATRX-lost. Profiled with immunoSEQ multiplex PCR; TCRdb holds only in-frame clones, not every one. The repertoire includes about 50,000 clones, approximately 79% of them detected once, and nearly 7.5% sits in the top ten.

The sequence derives from a woman in her forties or fifties with glioma. The specimen comprised PBMCs, sampled from a glioma patient whose treatment included an IDH1 peptide vaccine. This chain uses TRBV7-2 with TRBJ2-6, with 9 bases matching TRBD1. CDR3 DNA: TGTGCCAGCGCAAAGGGACAGGGTTCGGGGGCCAACGTCCTGACTTTC. Its protein is CASAKGQGSGANVLTF. Full variable domain (outside the CDR3, taken from reference TRBV7-2 and TRBJ2-6): GAGVSQSPSNKVTEKGKDVELRCDPISGHTALYWYRQSLGQGLEFLIYFQGNSAPDKSGLPSDRFSAERTGGSVSTLTIQRTQQEDSAVYLCASAKGQGSGANVLTFGAGSRLTVL.